This T cell receptor beta chain was captured in a study of T cells after yellow fever vaccination. Study-wide background: Fractions with few cells were prepared using SMART-Seq v4 Ultra Low Input.

For TCR, cDNA came from 5'RACE template switching, which added a universal primer site and UMIs. TCRdb redid the calling of the 5' RACE reads with MiXCR, one entry per CDR3 protein. This sample yields roughly 520,000 distinct CDR3 sequences, of which 20% to 25% are seen a single time; 16% belongs to the top ten. Study observations and caveats: Secondary responses were weaker yet peaked faster, day 5 versus 15. The booster saw the reappearance of most primary-vaccination clones (approximately 97% CD4, less than 90% CD8).

This clonotype was seen a few times. No antigen is known for it. The source of this sequence is a young man who received the YFV17D yellow fever vaccine. This sample comprised PBMCs, obtained less than 25 days after the first yellow fever vaccination.

This CDR3 reads CASSTGRSTDTQYF. CDR3 bases: TGTGCCAGCAGCACGGGACGGAGCACAGATACGCAGTATTTT. The J gene is TRBJ2-3, the V gene TRBV11-3, with D perhaps given as TRBD1 or TRBD2 (5 bases each). There are 14 residues in the CDR3. V was shortened by 5 bases and J by 0 bases, with 9 bases between the two germline ends. In germline, CDR1 is SGHNT, CDR2 YENEEA.